The 27 T cell receptor beta chains below come from one sample, sequenced in a study of cytomegalovirus exposure and HLA in healthy donors. The study ran its PCR with 60 Vbeta and 13 Jbeta primers. TCRdb's copy holds only in-frame clones and misses some; the assay was immunoSEQ multiplex PCR. Altogether 150,000 to 200,000 clones are present, around 80% being singletons, with the ten largest covering about 1.4%. The sequenced sample was PBMCs. These TCRs come from a young woman in good health and CMV-seronegative.

J is TRBJ1-4 and V is TRBV28, with D possibly matching TRBD1 (5 bases). The CDR3 totals 13 residues. The V end lost 5 bases, the J end lost 5 bases, and 9 bases lay between the germline ends. From germline, CDR1 is MDHEN and CDR2 SYDVKM. CDR3: CASSGASNEKLFF. CDR3 DNA sequence: TGTGCCAGCAGTGGGGCTTCGAATGAAAAACTGTTTTTT. The full variable domain, in which reference TRBV28 and TRBJ1-4 provide the parts outside the CDR3, is DVKVTQSSRYLVKRTGEKVFLECVQDMDHENMFWYRQDPGLGLRLIYFSYDVKMKEKGDIPEGYSVSREKKERFSLILESASTNQTSMYLCASSGASNEKLFFGSGTQLSVL.

The rearrangement links TRBV28 to TRBJ2-5; 9 bases fit TRBD2. Germline assignment: CDR1 MDHEN and CDR2 SYDVKM. Losses at the gene ends were 2 bases for V and 6 bases for J; bases not matched to a gene: 7. The CDR3 contains 15 residues. The CDR3 loop is CASSLGGGAGKTQYF. For the CDR3, the DNA is TGTGCCAGCAGTTTAGGCGGGGGGGCCGGAAAGACCCAGTACTTC. Using reference TRBV28 and TRBJ2-5 for the parts outside the CDR3, the full variable domain is DVKVTQSSRYLVKRTGEKVFLECVQDMDHENMFWYRQDPGLGLRLIYFSYDVKMKEKGDIPEGYSVSREKKERFSLILESASTNQTSMYLCASSLGGGAGKTQYFGPGTRLLVL.

V usage is TRBV7-8 and J usage is TRBJ1-1, with 8 bases matching TRBD1. J lost 1 base, V lost 5 bases, and 6 bases had no gene match. The CDR3 is made up of 15 amino acids. Germline V CDR1 and CDR2: SGHVS, FQNEAQ. The CDR3 protein is CASSPRGQANTEAFF. CDR3 nucleotides: TGTGCCAGCAGCCCTAGGGGACAGGCGAACACTGAAGCTTTCTTT.

The J gene is TRBJ2-7, the V gene TRBV6-5; 9 positions agree with TRBD1. Looked up from germline, CDR1 is MNHEY and CDR2 is SVGAGI. The junction had 5 bases not matched to a gene; V was cut back by 8 bases and J by 6 bases. The CDR3 length is 12 residues. The CDR3: CASGTGRVEQYF. Here the CDR3 DNA reads TGTGCCAGCGGGACAGGGAGGGTCGAGCAGTACTTC.

The V and J genes are TRBV5-6 and TRBJ1-1; no clear D. Trimming left V 4 bases short and J 4 bases short, with 14 bases between. The CDR3 is 14 residues long. The V gene's germline CDR1 is SGHDT and CDR2 YYEEEE. In nucleotides, the CDR3 is TGTGCCAGCAGCCCCCAGAGGGCCGTCACTGAAGCTTTCTTT. Translation gives CASSPQRAVTEAFF.

The CDR3, as DNA: TGTGCCAGTAAGATAAATAGCATCTCTGGAAACACCATATATTTT. This sequence encodes CASKINSISGNTIYF. The chain combines TRBV19 with TRBJ1-3; D remains unclear. From germline, CDR1 is LNHDA and CDR2 SQIVND (reference sequence). This CDR3 is 15 amino acids long. V was pared by 7 bases and J by 0 bases, with 13 bases between.

The chain joins TRBV10-2 to TRBJ2-1, with 11 bases identical to TRBD2. The V gene's germline CDR1 is WSHSY and CDR2 SAAADI. Trimming removed 4 bases from V and 7 bases from J; junction bases left unmatched: 6. The CDR3 runs to 15 residues. The CDR3 region is CASSGIAGGPNEQFF. CDR3 bases: TGCGCCAGCAGTGGAATAGCGGGGGGGCCGAATGAGCAGTTCTTC.

CDR3 protein: CASSLGALGGNTIYF. The CDR3 region has the DNA TGCGCCAGCAGCTTGGGTGCCCTCGGGGGAAACACCATATATTTT. The J gene is TRBJ1-3, the V gene TRBV5-1; D is unresolved. There are 15 residues in the CDR3. V lost 0 bases and J 4 bases, leaving 11 bases between the germline ends. Germline assignment: CDR1 SGHRS and CDR2 YFSETQ.

The gene calls are TRBV5-6 and TRBJ1-1, with a possible D match to TRBD1 (5 bases). V gave up 5 bases and J gave up 2 bases, with 13 bases separating them. The germline V gene has CDR1 SGHDT and CDR2 YYEEEE. The CDR3 sequence is 14 residues long. The CDR3 DNA sequence: TGTGCCAGCAGGCGGTTGGGGCTAAACACTGAAGCTTTCTTT. This sequence encodes CASRRLGLNTEAFF.

Only one count was recorded for this clone. This chain connects TRBV11-2 to TRBJ1-1; D is ambiguous. Trimming pared 4 bases from V and 1 base from J, leaving 10 bases between. The V gene's germline CDR1 is SGHAT and CDR2 FQNNGV. The CDR3 extends over 14 amino acids. The CDR3 DNA reads TGTGCCAGCAGCTCAATGGGCCCGAACACTGAAGCTTTCTTT. It is translated as CASSSMGPNTEAFF.

This clone was detected only once. The rearrangement links TRBV20-1 to TRBJ1-1; D not resolved. The germline gives CDR1 DFQATT, CDR2 SNEGSKA (reference sequence). Deletions cut 4 bases from V and 2 bases from J, with 5 bases between. The CDR3 runs to 11 residues. This CDR3 is CSANINTEAFF. CDR3 nucleotide sequence: TGCAGTGCTAACATAAACACTGAAGCTTTCTTT.

The J gene is TRBJ1-1, the V gene TRBV5-1, with 11 bases identical to TRBD1. Trimming cost V 0 bases and J 4 bases; bases outside gene matches: 8. Germline-derived CDR1 and CDR2 are SGHRS and YFSETQ. CDR3 size: 17 residues. The DNA of the CDR3 is TGCGCCAGCAGCTTGGGGACAGGGGGCAGAAGAGCCACTGAAGCTTTCTTT. This gives the protein CASSLGTGGRRATEAFF.

The genes are TRBV4-2 and TRBJ1-5; possible D gene TRBD1, 6 bases. This CDR3 is built from 16 residues. Trimming cost V 1 base and J 2 bases, with 12 bases left between them. In germline, CDR1 is LGHNA, CDR2 YNFKEQ. The CDR3 DNA sequence: TGTGCCAGCAGCCAAGGTCAGGGGAGAGGCAATCAGCCCCAGCATTTT. The encoded protein is CASSQGQGRGNQPQHF.

The V and J genes are TRBV10-3 and TRBJ2-3; 16 positions agree with TRBD2. CDR1 is ENHRY, CDR2 SYGVKD, per germline. The V segment lost 6 bases and the J segment 1 base; nucleotides outside the gene matches: 10. This CDR3 has 19 amino acids. The CDR3 DNA is TGTGCCATCAGCGCCCTGGGACTAGCGGGGGGGCGTGGCACAGATACGCAGTATTTT. As protein: CAISALGLAGGRGTDTQYF.

J is TRBJ1-4 and V is TRBV7-9; maybe TRBD1 (6 bases). The CDR3 covers 14 residues. Trimming shortened V by 5 bases and J by 7 bases, and 14 bases separated the two germline ends. Germline V CDR1 and CDR2: SEHNR, FQNEAQ (reference sequence). CDR3 loop: CASSPRGSGEKLFF. The CDR3 DNA is TGTGCCAGCAGCCCAAGGGGGTCGGGTGAAAAACTGTTTTTT.

The V and J genes are TRBV28 and TRBJ2-2; 15 bases line up with TRBD2. Germline V gives CDR1 MDHEN, CDR2 SYDVKM. The V segment lost 6 bases and the J segment 4 bases; nucleotides outside the gene matches: 3. This CDR3 contains 16 residues. The CDR3 region has the DNA TGTGCCAGCAGGGGGACTAGCGGGGGGTTCACCGGGGAGCTGTTTTTT. It codes for CASRGTSGGFTGELFF.

The rearrangement uses TRBV5-4 and TRBJ2-7, with 8 nucleotides matching TRBD2. Germline V gene lookup returns CDR1 SGHNT and CDR2 YYREEE (reference sequence). CDR3 size: 14 residues. V gave up 2 bases and J gave up 7 bases; unmatched junction bases: 8. The CDR3 loop reads CASSLGSGGLEQYF. Written as DNA, the CDR3 is TGTGCCAGCAGCTTAGGGAGCGGGGGTTTGGAGCAGTACTTC.

CDR3 nucleotide sequence: TGTGCCAGCTCACAAAACCCCACAACCGGGACAGGAGAAAAACTGTTTTTT. Translation: CASSQNPTTGTGEKLFF. The gene calls are TRBV18 and TRBJ1-4; 8 nucleotides line up with TRBD1. Germline assignment: CDR1 KGHSH and CDR2 LQKENI. The V segment lost 4 bases and the J segment 8 bases; nucleotides outside the gene matches: 15. The CDR3 loop spans 17 amino acids.

This clone was detected once. V is TRBV21-1 and J is TRBJ1-1; TRBD1 was called by the table and not checked on the DNA. TRBV21-1 is a listed pseudogene. The CDR3 runs to 17 residues. CDR3 sequence reads: CASSNPGTGGRDTEAFF. The CDR3 DNA is TGTGCCAGCAGCAACCCCGGGACAGGGGGGAGGGACACTGAAGCTTTCTTT.

The J gene is TRBJ2-7, the V gene TRBV30, with TRBD2 matching 13 bases. Trimming removed 5 bases from V and 4 bases from J; junction bases left unmatched: 8. The CDR3 runs to 15 residues. The germline CDR1 and CDR2 sequences are GTSNPN and SVGIG (reference sequence). CDR3 region: CAWGTSGGAMYEQYF. The CDR3 DNA reads TGTGCCTGGGGAACTAGCGGGGGGGCTATGTACGAGCAGTACTTC.

The V and J genes are TRBV12-5 and TRBJ1-5; TRBD1 might be the D (5 bases). CDR1 and CDR2 from the germline V gene are LGHNT and FRNRAP. Deletions cut 3 bases from V and 3 bases from J, with 21 bases between. The CDR3 runs to 18 residues. CDR3 sequence reads: CASGFFGDSQNSNQPQHF. The CDR3 region has the DNA TGTGCTAGTGGTTTCTTTGGAGACAGCCAAAATTCCAATCAGCCCCAGCATTTT. Drawing the rest from reference TRBV12-5 and TRBJ1-5, the complete variable domain is DARVTQTPRHKVTEMGQEVTMRCQPILGHNTVFWYRQTMMQGLELLAYFRNRAPLDDSGMPKDRFSAEMPDATLATLKIQPSEPRDSAVYFCASGFFGDSQNSNQPQHFGDGTRLSIL.

The CDR3: CASSERVVYTSTDTQYF. CDR3 coding DNA: TGCGCCAGCAGTGAGCGGGTGGTCTACACTAGCACAGATACGCAGTATTTT. The chain recombines TRBV10-1 with TRBJ2-3; D gene ambiguous. The length of the CDR3 is 17 residues. Trimming shortened V by 2 bases and J by 0 bases, and 15 bases separated the two germline ends. CDR1 is WNHNN and CDR2 is SYGVQD in the germline V gene (reference sequence).

Turning to this clone: The junction departs from the called germline gene at one end, perhaps through a read error. This chain joins TRBV27 and TRBJ2-6, with D possibly TRBD1 on 5 matching bases. The germline gives CDR1 MNHEY, CDR2 SMNVEV (reference sequence). The CDR3 covers 15 residues. Written as DNA, the CDR3 is TGTGCCAGCAGTTTATACCCCTCTGGGGCCAACGGCCTGACTTTC. Translated: CASSLYPSGANGLTF.

The chain joins TRBV19 to TRBJ1-1, with D unresolved. The CDR3 spans 17 residues. CDR1 is LNHDA and CDR2 is SQIVND in the germline V gene (reference sequence). V was pared by 5 bases and J by 5 bases, with 24 bases between. The CDR3 spells CASSAEAPGQVVTEAFF. The DNA of the CDR3 is TGTGCCAGTAGTGCGGAGGCCCCGGGTCAGGTGGTTACTGAAGCTTTCTTT.

This clone has only a few counts. The chain couples TRBV28 to TRBJ2-2; D is undetermined. The V end lost 5 bases, the J end lost 8 bases, and 12 bases lay between the germline ends. The CDR3 totals 13 residues. The germline V gene has CDR1 MDHEN and CDR2 SYDVKM. The chain's CDR3 is CASSPNSLGELFF. The CDR3 bases are TGTGCCAGCAGTCCTAATTCGCTGGGGGAGCTGTTTTTT.

The rearrangement joins TRBV12-5 to TRBJ1-2, with 7 bases that match TRBD1. The CDR3 spans 15 residues. V lost 6 bases and J lost 4; bases outside the gene matches: 11. Germline CDR1 is LGHNT and CDR2 is FRNRAP. The DNA for the CDR3 is TGTGCTAGTGGCAGTACCGGGACAGAATCCTATGGCTACACCTTC. Translated: CASGSTGTESYGYTF.

The V and J genes are TRBV7-8 and TRBJ1-1; the match to TRBD1 covers 7 bases. The V and J ends lost 4 bases and 5 bases, in that order; junction bases with no gene match: 7. The CDR3 runs to 14 residues. Germline V gives CDR1 SGHVS, CDR2 FQNEAQ. The CDR3 protein is CASSSQGVGTEAFF. For the CDR3, the DNA is TGTGCCAGCAGCTCTCAGGGGGTCGGGACTGAAGCTTTCTTT. The entire variable domain, with the rest obtained from reference TRBV7-8 and TRBJ1-1, is as follows: GAGVSQSPRYKVAKRGQDVALRCDPISGHVSLFWYQQALGQGPEFLTYFQNEAQLDKSGLPSDRFFAERPEGSVSTLKIQRTQQEDSAVYLCASSSQGVGTEAFFGQGTRLTVV.